This TCR beta chain was sequenced in a study of blood T cell repertoires in COVID-19. Membership in each cohort depended on participant-reported clinical history. Participants in the exposed group had met a COVID-19 case in the 2 weeks before joining the study. V dropped 2 bases and J dropped 5; count of bases not matched to a gene: 11. Germline V CDR1 and CDR2: SNHLY, FYNNEI. This CDR3 has 16 residues. Only a few counts were recorded for this clone. In the original workflow: Cell counts per sample came from amplifying reference gene primers. Sequencing used immunoSEQ multiplex PCR; TCRdb keeps in-frame clones, though not all of them. That table is the source of V, J and clone size, and D and trimming were worked out from the DNA. The sample includes approximately 300,000 clones, 75% to 90% seen only once; the top ten take 1.9%.

This chain links TRBV2 with TRBJ1-2, with TRBD1 identical over 7 bases. The source of this sequence is a woman in her twenties or thirties who had been exposed to COVID-19. The sequencing input was PBMCs or T cells enriched from blood (not recorded which). The chain's CDR3 is CASSESGRQGLYGYTF. The CDR3 DNA reads TGTGCCAGCAGTGAATCAGGCCGACAGGGCCTATATGGCTACACCTTC.